This TCR beta chain came from a study of blood T cells in healthy people across ages. General study findings and limits: Donors of long life had a larger count of naive CD4+ cells and greater diversity than aged donors. A roughly linear age-dependent decrease characterized TCR beta diversity per million T cells.

The germline CDR1 and CDR2 sequences are KGHDR and SFDVKD. V shed 3 bases and J shed 12 bases, with 11 bases lying between them. CDR3 length: 12 amino acids. Healthy Caucasian individuals from Russia aged about 6 to 100 were enrolled as donors. Notes on this clonotype: Its antigen remains unidentified.

A sample-barcoded 5' primer and a J-beta primer mix were used in a second PCR of about 7 to 12 cycles. Every cDNA molecule carried a tag from a template-switch adaptor bearing 12 random nucleotides. MiXCR, run by TCRdb on the 5' RACE reads, gives a single entry per CDR3 protein. The sample includes 1.5 million to 2 million distinct CDR3 sequences, almost 35% of them seen just once. The V gene is TRBV24-1, the J gene TRBJ2-1; D might be TRBD2 (6 bases). This TCR was recovered from a woman aged 25 to 45 in good health. Material: blood. This chain's CDR3 is CATSDGGTRQFF. CDR3 nucleotide sequence: TGTGCCACCAGTGATGGGGGGACTCGGCAGTTCTTC.